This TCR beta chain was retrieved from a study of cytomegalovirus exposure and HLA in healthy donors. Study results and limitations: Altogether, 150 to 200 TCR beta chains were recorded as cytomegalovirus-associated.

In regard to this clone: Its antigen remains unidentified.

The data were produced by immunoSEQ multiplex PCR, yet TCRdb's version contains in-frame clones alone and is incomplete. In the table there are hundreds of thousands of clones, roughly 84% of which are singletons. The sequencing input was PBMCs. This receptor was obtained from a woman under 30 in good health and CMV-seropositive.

In nucleotides, the CDR3 is TGCGCCAGCAGCTTGGCAGGGGTCGACTATGGCTACACCTTC. Its protein product is CASSLAGVDYGYTF. The J gene is TRBJ1-2, the V gene TRBV5-1; the D gene is possibly TRBD1 (6 bases). CDR1 SGHRS and CDR2 YFSETQ come from the germline V gene. Trimming shortened V by 0 bases and J by 3 bases, and 9 bases separated the two germline ends. The length of the CDR3 is 14 residues.